These 6 T cell receptor beta chains came from one sample sequenced in a study of blood T cell repertoires in COVID-19 (dated by TCRdb to about 2020). The library was obtained by the immunoSEQ multiplex PCR assay. Not all clones reach the TCRdb copy of this immuneACCESS table, which keeps in-frame sequences only. Checked studies attribute under half of the gap to unresolved V genes and leave the rest unexplained. Counted in this sample were around 210,000 clones; 88% of them appeared once. The top ten clonotypes cover around 1.5% of the sample. Sequenced sample: peripheral blood. These receptors came from a man aged 18 to 29 with active or convalescent COVID-19.

The chain carries TRBV7-2 and TRBJ2-3; 7 nucleotides line up with TRBD2. Trimming took 5 bases from V and 0 from J; bases not matched to a gene: 8. The CDR3 contains 16 residues. CDR1 is SGHTA, CDR2 FQGNSA, per germline. The CDR3 DNA follows: TGTGCCAGCAGCCCGGGGAGCGGGGTGAGCACAGATACGCAGTATTTT. This codes for CASSPGSGVSTDTQYF.

This clone was seen a handful of times. The V call is TRBV4-2, the J call TRBJ2-7; 9 bases agree with TRBD2. The CDR3 is 16 amino acids. Germline lookup yields CDR1 LGHNA and CDR2 YNFKEQ. Germline trimming cut 0 bases from V and 1 base from J; bases unmatched to any gene: 4. This chain's CDR3 is CASSQEAGGASYEQYF. CDR3 sequence (DNA): TGTGCCAGCAGCCAAGAGGCGGGAGGGGCTTCCTACGAGCAGTACTTC.

V is TRBV3-1 (or the pseudogene TRBV3-2) and J is TRBJ2-2, with TRBD1 matching 7 bases. Germline CDR1 and CDR2: LGHDT and YNNKEL (reference sequence). The V gene end was trimmed by 6 bases and the J gene end by 7 bases; junction bases not matched to a gene: 8. This CDR3 contains 14 residues. The CDR3 spells CASRRTGVSGELFF. CDR3 in DNA: TGTGCCAGCAGGCGTACAGGGGTGAGCGGGGAGCTGTTTTTT.

The J gene is TRBJ2-7, the V gene TRBV6-2 or TRBV6-3; D is perhaps TRBD2 (5 bases). CDR3 length equals 16 residues. From germline, CDR1 is MNHEY and CDR2 SVGEGT. V was pared by 4 bases and J by 3 bases, with 19 bases between. The CDR3 DNA reads as TGTGCCAGCAGTTCGACGGGAACTTTGGGCGTCTACGAGCAGTACTTC. Translating it yields CASSSTGTLGVYEQYF.

The chain employs TRBV7-2 and TRBJ2-1; 11 bases fit TRBD2. This CDR3 region has 15 residues. Germline CDR1 and CDR2: SGHTA and FQGNSA. Trimming took 3 bases from V and 5 from J; bases not matched to a gene: 3. The CDR3 loop is CASSFGLAGNNEQFF. The CDR3 DNA is TGTGCCAGCAGCTTCGGACTAGCGGGCAACAATGAGCAGTTCTTC. Supplemented by reference TRBV7-2 and TRBJ2-1, the full variable domain reads GAGVSQSPSNKVTEKGKDVELRCDPISGHTALYWYRQSLGQGLEFLIYFQGNSAPDKSGLPSDRFSAERTGGSVSTLTIQRTQQEDSAVYLCASSFGLAGNNEQFFGPGTRLTVL.

This CDR3 reads CASSLDIGTGNTIYF. The CDR3 bases are TGTGCCAGCAGCTTAGATATCGGGACTGGAAACACCATATATTTT. The J gene is TRBJ1-3, the V gene TRBV7-9, with no clear D. The CDR3 length is 15 residues. Germline V gene data show CDR1 as SEHNR and CDR2 as FQNEAQ (reference sequence). Trimming left V 1 base short and J 2 bases short, with 9 bases between.